This T cell receptor (beta chain) was retrieved from a study of tumor-infiltrating lymphocytes in oesophageal squamous cell carcinoma. The table lists this clonotype with many counts. Trimming took 0 bases from V and 3 from J; bases not matched to a gene: 4. The CDR3 runs 16 residues. CDR1 and CDR2 from the germline V gene are MRHNA and SNTAGT. TCRdb itself ran the PCR reads through MiXCR, one entry per CDR3 protein. The top ten hold less than 15% of the sample, which has thousands of distinct CDR3 sequences, 15% to 18% seen once. The chain employs TRBV6-4 and TRBJ2-2, with 7 bases aligning to TRBD1. The TCR originated in a male donor with esophageal squamous cell carcinoma. Sequencing was performed on blood. Written as DNA, the CDR3 is TGTGCCAGCAGTGACTCCTGGACAGGAGACACCGGGGAGCTGTTTTTT. This codes for CASSDSWTGDTGELFF.